The 14 T cell receptor beta chains below were found in one sample sequenced in a study of regulatory T cells in long-lasting Graves disease. Building the TCR beta libraries relied on iRepertoire HTBI primers, and CDR3 regions underwent Arm-PCR. MiXCR, applied by TCRdb to the multiplex PCR reads, yields one record per CDR3 protein. The sample yields some 340,000 distinct CDR3 sequences, approximately 12% seen once. Time point reported: newly diagnosed GD, antithyroid drugs for less than 3 months. PBMCs were the source of the RNA used for TCR sequencing. This sample also appeared in a second study, on T cells in Graves' hyperthyroidism and ophthalmopathy.

Sample: peripheral blood mononuclear cells (PBMCs), taken at new diagnosis, from a patient treated with antithyroid drugs. These TCRs come from a woman aged 18-30 years with Graves disease.

The chain joins TRBV5-5 to TRBJ2-4, with a possible D match to TRBD2 (6 bases). With 4 bases removed from V and 8 bases from J, the gap between germline ends came to 13 bases. The CDR3 sequence is 13 residues long. From germline, CDR1 is SGHKS and CDR2 YYEKEE (reference sequence). DNA of the CDR3: TGTGCCAGCAGCCTAACAGGAGGGTACATTCAGTACTTC. Residues: CASSLTGGYIQYF.

This clonotype was counted ten times or more. The junction does not match germline at one end; this may be a read error. The chain is built from TRBV10-2 and TRBJ2-7, with D possibly TRBD2 on 7 matching bases. CDR1 and CDR2 (germline): WSHSY, SAAADI. This CDR3 contains 13 residues. The CDR3 reads CASIGGGASFGNF. CDR3 coding DNA: TGCGCCAGCATAGGGGGAGGGGCGAGTTTTGGCAACTTC.

This clonotype was counted many times. The chain recombines TRBV6-2 or TRBV6-3 with TRBJ2-1, with D perhaps TRBD1 or TRBD2 (6 bases each). Germline V lookup: CDR1 MNHEY, CDR2 SVGEGT. V gave up 3 bases and J gave up 10 bases, with 13 bases separating them. The CDR3 consists of 13 residues. As DNA, the CDR3 is TGTGCCAGCAGTTATTCCGGGGGCCTCGAGCAGTTCTTC. Translation: CASSYSGGLEQFF.

This clonotype was recorded many times. This CDR3 is CASSDGREETQYF. CDR3 DNA sequence: TGTGCCAGCAGTGACGGACGGGAAGAGACCCAGTACTTC. The rearrangement links TRBV25-1 to TRBJ2-5; the D is unclear. V lost 3 bases and J lost 3, with 8 bases in between. The CDR3 has 13 residues. Germline V gene lookup returns CDR1 MGHDK and CDR2 SYGVNS.

Ten or more counts support this clonotype. The chain has TRBV27 and TRBJ1-1; D is perhaps TRBD1 (5 bases). This CDR3 is built from 15 residues. The germline CDR1 and CDR2 sequences are MNHEY and SMNVEV (reference sequence). V was pared by 2 bases and J by 3 bases, with 13 bases between. CDR3 in DNA: TGTGCCAGCAGTTTAATCGGGGCCCCTTACACTGAAGCTTTCTTT. Translation gives CASSLIGAPYTEAFF.

The genes are TRBV7-2 and TRBJ2-1; 7 nucleotides match TRBD2. CDR3 size: 15 residues. CDR1 SGHTA and CDR2 FQGNSA come from the germline V gene. The ends lost 7 bases at V and 4 bases at J; junction bases unmatched: 10. The CDR3 bases are TGTGCCAGCACTACCTTTCCTAGCGGATACAATGAGCAGTTCTTC. Translated: CASTTFPSGYNEQFF.

This clonotype was picked up many times. The chain has TRBV12-3 or TRBV12-4 and TRBJ1-5; D is unresolved. The V and J ends lost 2 bases and 3 bases respectively, with 11 bases between them. The CDR3 has 15 residues. CDR3 region: CASSLTREYNQPQHF. The CDR3 nucleotides are TGTGCCAGCAGTTTAACCAGAGAATACAATCAGCCCCAGCATTTT.

This clonotype has ten or more counts. Here the CDR3 reads CASSRMVTGNTEAFF. Here the CDR3 DNA reads TGTGCCAGCAGCCGGATGGTGACAGGGAACACTGAAGCTTTCTTT. The V call is TRBV5-4, the J call TRBJ1-1; D is perhaps TRBD1 (6 bases). The germline V gene has CDR1 SGHNT and CDR2 YYREEE (reference sequence). Trimming shortened V by 4 bases and J by 1 base, and 14 bases separated the two germline ends. The length of the CDR3 is 15 residues. Full variable domain (remainder filled in from reference TRBV5-4 and TRBJ1-1): ETGVTQSPTHLIKTRGQQVTLRCSSQSGHNTVSWYQQALGQGPQFIFQYYREEENGRGNFPPRFSGLQFPNYSSELNVNALELDDSALYLCASSRMVTGNTEAFFGQGTRLTVV.

The chain joins TRBV12-3 or TRBV12-4 to TRBJ1-1; TRBD1 matches 8 bases. Trimming removed 6 bases from V and 2 bases from J; junction bases left unmatched: 5. The CDR3 runs 14 residues. The CDR3 bases are TGTGCCAGCAGCCTACAGGGGGTTAACACTGAAGCTTTCTTT. It is translated as CASSLQGVNTEAFF.

This clonotype was found many times. V gene TRBV6-2 or TRBV6-3 combines with J gene TRBJ2-1; D gene uncertain. V was trimmed by 3 bases and J by 8 bases, leaving 11 bases between them. Germline lookup yields CDR1 MNHEY and CDR2 SVGEGT. The CDR3 totals 13 residues. CDR3 DNA sequence: TGTGCCAGCAGTTATTCTAATGGGGATGAGCAGTTCTTC. It encodes CASSYSNGDEQFF.

This clonotype was seen repeatedly, ten times or more. V is TRBV2 and J is TRBJ1-1; 7 positions match TRBD1. The CDR3 spans 14 residues. The V gene's germline CDR1 is SNHLY and CDR2 FYNNEI. Germline trimming cut 5 bases from V and 0 bases from J; bases unmatched to any gene: 3. CDR3: CASSTDRVNTEAFF. The CDR3 nucleotides read TGTGCCAGCAGTACCGACAGGGTGAACACTGAAGCTTTCTTT.

This clonotype was detected ten times or more. The J gene is TRBJ2-2, the V gene TRBV20-1; weak D call: TRBD1 (6 bases). This CDR3 contains 13 residues. Germline loops: CDR1 DFQATT, CDR2 SNEGSKA (reference sequence). V gave up 1 base and J gave up 6 bases, with 9 bases separating them. This CDR3 is CSARVSGAGELFF. The CDR3 coding sequence is TGCAGTGCTAGAGTATCAGGGGCCGGGGAGCTGTTTTTT.

This clonotype was detected many times. The V call is TRBV29-1, the J call TRBJ2-1, with a possible D match to TRBD1 (6 bases). There are 17 residues in the CDR3. CDR1 and CDR2 (germline): SQVTM, ANQGSEA. Between the trimmed V and J ends, which lost 5 bases and 0 bases, there was a span of 20 bases. CDR3 in amino acids: CSVLGTTKTRSYNEQFF. In nucleotides, the CDR3 is TGCAGCGTTCTAGGGACAACCAAAACTCGCTCCTACAATGAGCAGTTCTTC.

This clonotype came up many times. The genes are TRBV11-2 and TRBJ2-5; perhaps TRBD1 as D (5 bases). This CDR3 has 16 residues. Between the trimmed V and J ends, which lost 0 bases and 1 base, there was a span of 12 bases. Germline lookup yields CDR1 SGHAT and CDR2 FQNNGV. The CDR3 DNA sequence: TGTGCCAGCAGCTTAGAATTCAGGGCGCTCCAAGAGACCCAGTACTTC. Translated: CASSLEFRALQETQYF. The full variable domain, completed using reference TRBV11-2 and TRBJ2-5, is EAGVAQSPRYKIIEKRQSVAFWCNPISGHATLYWYQQILGQGPKLLIQFQNNGVVDDSQLPKDRFSAERLKGVDSTLKIQPAKLEDSAVYLCASSLEFRALQETQYFGPGTRLLVL.